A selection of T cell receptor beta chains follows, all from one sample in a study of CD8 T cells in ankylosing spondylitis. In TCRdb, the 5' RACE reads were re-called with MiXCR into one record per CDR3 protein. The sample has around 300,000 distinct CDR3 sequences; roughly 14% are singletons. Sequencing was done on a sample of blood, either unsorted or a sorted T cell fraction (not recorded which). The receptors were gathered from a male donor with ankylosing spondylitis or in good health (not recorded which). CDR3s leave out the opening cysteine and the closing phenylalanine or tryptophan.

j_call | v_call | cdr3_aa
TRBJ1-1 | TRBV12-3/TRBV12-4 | ASSLYRNTEAF
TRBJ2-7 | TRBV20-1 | SAGVGGNSYEQY
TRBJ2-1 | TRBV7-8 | ASSLARTSGSEQF
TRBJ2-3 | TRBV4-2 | ASSQVRGGVIDTQY
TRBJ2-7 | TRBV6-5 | ASSFRDRGSYEQY
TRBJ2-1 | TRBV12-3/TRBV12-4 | ASSLSGNLYNEQF
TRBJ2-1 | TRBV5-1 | ASSSMGGIFDEQF
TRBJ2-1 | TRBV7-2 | ASSLLRTSNEQF
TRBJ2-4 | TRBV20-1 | SATDRGGNIQY
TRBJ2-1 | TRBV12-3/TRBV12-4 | ASSNADRGGGNEQF
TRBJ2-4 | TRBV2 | ASRGDGRSPKNIQY
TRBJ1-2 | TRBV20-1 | SALRQVEST
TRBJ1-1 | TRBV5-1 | ASNPPGQVNTEAF
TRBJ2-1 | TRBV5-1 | ASSFPGDEQF
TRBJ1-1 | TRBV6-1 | ASRAASRGVSTEAF
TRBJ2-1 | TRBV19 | ASRDRINEQF
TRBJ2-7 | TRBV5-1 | ASSPTAGGLSYEQY
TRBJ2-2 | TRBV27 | ASSTRTRRTGELF
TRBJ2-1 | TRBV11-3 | ASSLEGHEQF
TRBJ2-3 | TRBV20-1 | SARRGITDTQY
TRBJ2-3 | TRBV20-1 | SAERGSRDTQY
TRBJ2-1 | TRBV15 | ATSSDWRSTYNEQF
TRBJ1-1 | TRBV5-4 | ASSLVSGMNTEAF
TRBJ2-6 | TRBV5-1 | ASSLEAGGVGSGANVLT
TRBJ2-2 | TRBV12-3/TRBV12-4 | ASNLGAVGELF
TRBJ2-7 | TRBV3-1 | ASSQGRGLVIHEQY
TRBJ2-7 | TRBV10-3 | AIRGGPYEQY
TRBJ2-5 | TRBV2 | ASSGGPAGEGQY
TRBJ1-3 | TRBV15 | ATSPGRVSGNTIY
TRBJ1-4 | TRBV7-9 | ASSRGDPTNEKLF
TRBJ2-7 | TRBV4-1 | ASSQGVRTGVGEQY
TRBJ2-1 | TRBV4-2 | ASSHQIPGENPYNEQF
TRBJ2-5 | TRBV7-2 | ASSLGGGDQETQY
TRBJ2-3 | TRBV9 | ASSPGTSKRTDTQY
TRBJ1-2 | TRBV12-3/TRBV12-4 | ASSRPGPYGYT
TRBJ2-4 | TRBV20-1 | SAVRGQGSAKNIQY
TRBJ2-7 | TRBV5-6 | ASSLSRGRPYEQY
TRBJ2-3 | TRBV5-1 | ASGGESDTQY
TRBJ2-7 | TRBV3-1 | ASSQEPHFYEQY
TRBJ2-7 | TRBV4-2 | ASSQDLRTDGYEQY